This T cell receptor (beta chain) was documented in a study of early T cells in non-severe SARS-CoV-2 infection. The overall study: The chains were unpaired, and the sequenced material was bulk RNA from unsorted whole blood.

Per the germline V gene, CDR1 is SGHTA and CDR2 is FQGNSA. V was clipped by 3 bases and J by 0 bases, with 10 bases between them. The CDR3 length is 15 residues. To note about this clonotype: The antigen is not known.

Study-level findings and limits: VDJdb matches were skewed toward anti-spike CD8 T cell responses.

TCRdb analysed the 5' RACE reads with MiXCR anew, one entry per CDR3 protein. The sample holds around 50,000 distinct CDR3 sequences, 6.2% seen once. The chain carries TRBV7-2 and TRBJ2-3; D possibly corresponds to TRBD2 (6 bases). The TCR comes from an adult who was a healthcare worker with PCR-confirmed SARS-CoV-2 infection or an uninfected control (not recorded which). The material sequenced was whole blood. CDR3 sequence: CASSFSGPSTDTQYF. CDR3 DNA: TGTGCCAGCAGCTTTAGCGGACCTAGCACAGATACGCAGTATTTT.